The source of this T cell receptor beta chain is a study of blood T cell repertoires in COVID-19. About the research overall: Researchers got acute and convalescent COVID-19 samples from the United States, Italy and Spain.

Germline V gene sequence: CDR1 SQVTM, CDR2 ANQGSEA. This CDR3 contains 15 residues. V shed 2 bases and J 5 bases; nucleotides not matched to a gene: 11. Per the original data handling: Estimated nucleated cell counts came from reference gene primer amplification. Repertoires were generated with immunoSEQ multiplex PCR, while TCRdb's copy carries only in-frame clones and drops some. D and trimming come from the DNA, and the V and J calls and clone size come from that table. This sample yields over 350,000 clones, of which roughly 90% are seen a single time; about 0.83% belongs to the top ten. The rearrangement links TRBV29-1 to TRBJ1-2, with 7 bases fitting TRBD1. The sequenced sample consisted of PBMCs or T cells enriched from blood (not recorded which). This sequence was found in a woman in her 40s who had been exposed to COVID-19. CDR3 bases: TGCAGCGTTGAAAAACAGGGGTCTGTCGCATATGGCTACACCTTC. Residues: CSVEKQGSVAYGYTF.